These 29 T cell receptor beta chains were sequenced from one sample in a study of blood T cell repertoires in COVID-19. The data were produced by immunoSEQ multiplex PCR, yet TCRdb's version contains in-frame clones alone and is incomplete. Of 170,000 or so clones in the sample, roughly 88% were seen once. The specimen sequenced was peripheral blood. These receptors came from a woman aged 55-70 years with acute or convalescent COVID-19.

This chain connects TRBV5-1 to TRBJ1-3; the match to TRBD1 covers 8 bases. In germline, CDR1 is SGHRS, CDR2 YFSETQ. The CDR3 runs to 16 residues. Trimming cost V 0 bases and J 3 bases; bases outside gene matches: 5. CDR3 coding DNA: TGCGCCAGCAGCTTGGATGCAGGGGGCAATGGAAACACCATATATTTT. It codes for CASSLDAGGNGNTIYF.

The chain joins TRBV10-3 to TRBJ1-2; 7 bases map to TRBD1. With 10 bases clipped from V and 2 bases from J, the junction kept 16 bases outside the gene matches. There are 16 residues in the CDR3. Germline-derived CDR1 and CDR2 are ENHRY and SYGVKD. CDR3 loop: CATHSTGKGLNYGYTF. The CDR3 nucleotides are TGTGCCACTCATTCGACAGGGAAAGGACTCAACTATGGCTACACCTTC.

V usage is TRBV4-1 and J usage is TRBJ2-6; 7 nucleotides match TRBD1. This CDR3 is built from 15 residues. In germline, CDR1 is MGHRA, CDR2 YSYEKL. After removal of 3 bases from V and 4 bases from J, the junction contained 3 bases not matched to a gene. The CDR3 region has the DNA TGCGCCAGCAGCCAGACAGGGTCCGGGGCCAACGTCCTGACTTTC. Its translation: CASSQTGSGANVLTF.

V is TRBV6-5 and J is TRBJ1-3, with 11 bases aligning to TRBD1. V shed 0 bases, J shed 3 bases, and the junction held 1 base outside the gene matches. The CDR3 loop spans 16 amino acids. The germline gives CDR1 MNHEY, CDR2 SVGAGI. The CDR3 nucleotides read TGTGCCAGCAGTTACTCGGGGACAGGGGGTGGAAACACCATATATTTT. Protein product: CASSYSGTGGGNTIYF.

The chain recombines TRBV2 with TRBJ2-2; 8 nucleotides line up with TRBD2. The CDR3 covers 14 residues. The J segment lost 6 bases and the V segment lost 4 bases, leaving 4 bases of the junction unmatched. Germline CDR1 and CDR2: SNHLY and FYNNEI. CDR3 amino acids: CASSVRTSPGELFF. DNA for the CDR3: TGTGCCAGCAGTGTTCGGACTAGCCCCGGGGAGCTGTTTTTT.

This clone was counted a few times. V and J are TRBV9 and TRBJ2-1; D remains unclear. The germline CDR1 and CDR2 sequences are SGDLS and YYNGEE. The CDR3 is 15 amino acids. V lost 0 bases to trimming and J lost 2 bases, with 9 bases between them. Here the CDR3 reads CASSVEETPYNEQFF. The CDR3 region has the DNA TGTGCCAGCAGCGTAGAGGAGACTCCCTACAATGAGCAGTTCTTC.

The V call is TRBV5-1, the J call TRBJ1-2; TRBD1 agrees at 8 bases. From germline, CDR1 is SGHRS and CDR2 YFSETQ. This CDR3 has 13 residues. After removal of 4 bases from V and 8 bases from J, the junction contained 7 bases not matched to a gene. The CDR3 sequence: CASSKDRVEGYTF. CDR3 bases: TGCGCCAGCAGCAAGGACAGGGTAGAAGGCTACACCTTC.

J is TRBJ1-2 and V is TRBV5-1, with 7 bases aligning to TRBD1. This CDR3 has 15 residues. The J segment lost 4 bases and the V segment lost 3 bases, leaving 9 bases of the junction unmatched. Germline loops: CDR1 SGHRS, CDR2 YFSETQ. The CDR3 DNA follows: TGCGCCAGCAGCTCTGGGGACAGAACCCTCTATGGCTACACCTTC. Protein product: CASSSGDRTLYGYTF.

This clone was counted once. The chain carries TRBV12-5 and TRBJ2-1; D possibly corresponds to TRBD1 (6 bases). The V gene's germline CDR1 is LGHNT and CDR2 FRNRAP. This CDR3 is 13 amino acids long. V was shortened by 2 bases and J by 5 bases, with 7 bases between the two germline ends. The CDR3 region is CASGLTGNNEQFF. The CDR3 region has the DNA TGTGCTAGTGGTTTGACAGGGAACAATGAGCAGTTCTTC.

This chain uses TRBV15 with TRBJ2-7; TRBD1 matches at 8 bases. The CDR3 spans 14 residues. J lost 5 bases, V lost 4 bases, and 7 bases had no gene match. The germline V gene encodes CDR1 LNHNV and CDR2 YYDKDF (reference sequence). CDR3 nucleotide sequence: TGTGCCACCAGCACAGGGGGCGCCGTCCACGAGCAGTACTTC. This encodes CATSTGGAVHEQYF.

The sample holds many counts of this clone. The CDR3 coding sequence is TGTGCCAGCAGCTTATCCCAGGGTACGAACACCGGGGAGCTGTTTTTT. Protein product: CASSLSQGTNTGELFF. This chain connects TRBV11-2 to TRBJ2-2; D might be TRBD1 (5 bases). The CDR3 has 16 residues. Trimming left V 2 bases short and J 0 bases short, with 10 bases between. Germline loops: CDR1 SGHAT, CDR2 FQNNGV.

A remark on this clone: The sample carries other DNA sequences with the same CDR3. The V and J genes are TRBV5-1 and TRBJ1-2; a possible D gene is TRBD1 (6 bases). This CDR3 is built from 14 residues. Trimming removed 0 bases at V and 3 bases at J, with 9 bases between. Germline loops: CDR1 SGHRS, CDR2 YFSETQ. In nucleotides, the CDR3 is TGCGCCAGCAGCTTGGGGGCAGGGGACTATGGCTACACCTTC. It specifies CASSLGAGDYGYTF. The full variable domain, rest sourced from reference TRBV5-1 and TRBJ1-2, is KAGVTQTPRYLIKTRGQQVTLSCSPISGHRSVSWYQQTPGQGLQFLFEYFSETQRNKGNFPGRFSGRQFSNSRSEMNVSTLELGDSALYLCASSLGAGDYGYTFGSGTRLTVV.

V is TRBV4-1 and J is TRBJ1-2, with D perhaps matching TRBD1 (6 bases). V was clipped by 4 bases and J by 1 base, with 19 bases between them. Germline CDR1 and CDR2: MGHRA and YSYEKL. This CDR3 region has 17 residues. CDR3 sequence reads: CASSLPSTGLDNYGYTF. CDR3 nucleotides: TGCGCCAGCAGCCTACCCTCTACAGGGCTGGATAACTATGGCTACACCTTC.

This chain uses TRBV7-8 with TRBJ1-1; weak D call: TRBD1 (6 bases). Germline lookup yields CDR1 SGHVS and CDR2 FQNEAQ. CDR3 length: 12 amino acids. Between the trimmed V and J ends, which lost 4 bases and 4 bases, there was a span of 7 bases. CDR3 residues: CASSSQGTEAFF. DNA of the CDR3: TGTGCCAGCAGCTCACAGGGCACTGAAGCTTTCTTT.

The CDR3 sequence: CATSSDRVAGNTIYF. CDR3 DNA sequence: TGTGCCACCAGCAGCGACAGGGTTGCTGGAAACACCATATATTTT. The J gene is TRBJ1-3, the V gene TRBV15, with 7 nucleotides matching TRBD1. The ends lost 3 bases at V and 2 bases at J; junction bases unmatched: 4. The CDR3 extends over 15 amino acids. Germline V CDR1 and CDR2: LNHNV, YYDKDF (reference sequence).

This chain links TRBV6-4 with TRBJ2-1, with D possibly matching TRBD2 (6 bases). The CDR3 totals 13 residues. V lost 3 bases, J lost 8 bases, and 11 bases lay in between. The germline CDR1 and CDR2 sequences are MRHNA and SNTAGT. Here the CDR3 reads CASSEGEADEQFF. As DNA, the CDR3 is TGTGCCAGCAGTGAAGGGGAGGCGGATGAGCAGTTCTTC.

The J gene is TRBJ2-7, the V gene TRBV7-9, with a tentative D call TRBD2 (5 bases). Germline V gene data show CDR1 as SEHNR and CDR2 as FQNEAQ (reference sequence). The CDR3 runs 15 residues. Trimming took off 4 bases at V and 3 bases at J, with 16 bases between the two ends. CDR3 in amino acids: CASSSTSYKIYEQYF. The CDR3 DNA is TGTGCCAGCAGCTCCACTAGTTACAAAATCTACGAGCAGTACTTC.

This clone was counted only a few times. This rearrangement joins TRBV18 to TRBJ1-5; D possibly corresponds to TRBD1 (5 bases). This CDR3 contains 15 residues. Germline V CDR1 and CDR2: KGHSH, LQKENI. Between the trimmed V and J ends, which lost 0 bases and 4 bases, there was a span of 10 bases. For the CDR3, the DNA is TGTGCCAGCTCACCACCTCCGGGACTAAATCAGCCCCAGCATTTT. Translation gives CASSPPPGLNQPQHF.

The J gene is TRBJ1-2, the V gene TRBV3-1 (or the pseudogene TRBV3-2); D ambiguous. Trimming removed 3 bases at V and 4 bases at J, with 3 bases between. This CDR3 has 11 amino acids. Germline V gene lookup returns CDR1 LGHDT and CDR2 YNNKEL (reference sequence). The CDR3 nucleotides are TGTGCCAGCAGCCACGGCTATGGCTACACCTTC. Translation gives CASSHGYGYTF.

The chain carries TRBV6-5 and TRBJ1-1; 12 bases line up with TRBD1. CDR3 length equals 15 residues. V was clipped by 7 bases and J by 1 base; unmatched bases: 4. Germline CDR1 and CDR2: MNHEY and SVGAGI. The CDR3 is CASTGQGAPNTEAFF. Written as DNA, the CDR3 is TGTGCCAGCACGGGACAGGGGGCTCCGAACACTGAAGCTTTCTTT.

V usage is TRBV18 and J usage is TRBJ1-5, with TRBD1 identical over 9 bases. Losses at the gene ends were 6 bases for V and 6 bases for J; bases not matched to a gene: 6. The CDR3 loop spans 14 amino acids. CDR1 is KGHSH and CDR2 is LQKENI in the germline V gene. The CDR3 region is CASSAGTGFQPQHF. DNA for the CDR3: TGTGCCAGCTCGGCCGGGACAGGGTTTCAGCCCCAGCATTTT.

The rearrangement links TRBV2 to TRBJ2-7, with a weak D call TRBD1 (5 bases). In germline, CDR1 is SNHLY, CDR2 FYNNEI. V lost 6 bases and J 3 bases, leaving 15 bases between the germline ends. The CDR3 has 14 amino acids. The CDR3 DNA follows: TGTGCCAGCAGCGCAGTGACAGATAACTACGAGCAGTACTTC. Its protein product is CASSAVTDNYEQYF.

The chain couples TRBV19 to TRBJ1-6; D possibly corresponds to TRBD1 (6 bases). CDR3 size: 16 residues. The V end was cut by 6 bases, the J end by 5 bases, with 17 bases between. The germline V gene has CDR1 LNHDA and CDR2 SQIVND (reference sequence). The CDR3 DNA reads TGTGCCAGTAGGGGGGCAGCGGGGACGGATAATTCACCCCTCCACTTT. This codes for CASRGAAGTDNSPLHF.

This clone has a handful of counts. The genes are TRBV20-1 and TRBJ2-2; no firm D call. The V gene lost 3 bases and the J gene lost 2 bases, with 13 bases spanning the gap. The V gene's germline CDR1 is DFQATT and CDR2 SNEGSKA (reference sequence). This CDR3 is built from 15 residues. CDR3 coding DNA: TGCAGTGCTAGTCCCGGTCACCTCAACACCGGGGAGCTGTTTTTT. It is translated as CSASPGHLNTGELFF.

The rearrangement uses TRBV5-3 and TRBJ2-4, with TRBD1 matching 8 bases. TRBV5-3 is noted as an ORF with a role that remains uncertain. Trimming at V came to 1 base and at J to 0 bases, leaving 3 bases not matched to a gene. CDR3 length: 16 residues. CDR3 residues: CARSLRQGLAKNIQYF. For the CDR3, the DNA is TGTGCCAGAAGCTTGAGACAGGGGCTAGCCAAAAACATTCAGTACTTC.

The DNA for the CDR3 is TGTGCCTGGAAAATGGGCCTTGGAAACACCATATATTTT. Protein sequence: CAWKMGLGNTIYF. V is TRBV30 and J is TRBJ1-3, with D hard to call. The V end was cut by 4 bases, the J end by 3 bases, with 10 bases between. Looked up from germline, CDR1 is GTSNPN and CDR2 is SVGIG (reference sequence). The CDR3 is 13 amino acids.

The V call is TRBV11-3, the J call TRBJ2-1, with D possibly TRBD2 on 6 matching bases. The CDR3 is made up of 17 amino acids. The V end was cut by 2 bases, the J end by 2 bases, with 16 bases between. In germline, CDR1 is SGHNT, CDR2 YENEEA. The CDR3: CASSLRGGEAPYNEQFF. In DNA, the CDR3 is TGTGCCAGCAGCTTAAGGGGCGGGGAGGCACCCTACAATGAGCAGTTCTTC.

The chain employs TRBV7-8 and TRBJ1-6; the D is unclear. The V end lost 4 bases, the J end lost 7 bases, and 5 bases lay between the germline ends. The CDR3 has 12 amino acids. Per the germline V gene, CDR1 is SGHVS and CDR2 is FQNEAQ. The DNA of the CDR3 is TGTGCCAGCAGCTCTTTAAATTCACCCCTCCACTTT. Translating it yields CASSSLNSPLHF.

The genes are TRBV6-5 and TRBJ1-5; TRBD1 matches 8 bases. J was trimmed by 11 bases and V by 6 bases; bases with no gene match: 9. Germline CDR1 MNHEY, CDR2 SVGAGI. This CDR3 is 13 amino acids long. CDR3 DNA: TGTGCCAGCAGCCAGGGACAGGTCGGTACCCAGCATTTT. Protein sequence: CASSQGQVGTQHF.